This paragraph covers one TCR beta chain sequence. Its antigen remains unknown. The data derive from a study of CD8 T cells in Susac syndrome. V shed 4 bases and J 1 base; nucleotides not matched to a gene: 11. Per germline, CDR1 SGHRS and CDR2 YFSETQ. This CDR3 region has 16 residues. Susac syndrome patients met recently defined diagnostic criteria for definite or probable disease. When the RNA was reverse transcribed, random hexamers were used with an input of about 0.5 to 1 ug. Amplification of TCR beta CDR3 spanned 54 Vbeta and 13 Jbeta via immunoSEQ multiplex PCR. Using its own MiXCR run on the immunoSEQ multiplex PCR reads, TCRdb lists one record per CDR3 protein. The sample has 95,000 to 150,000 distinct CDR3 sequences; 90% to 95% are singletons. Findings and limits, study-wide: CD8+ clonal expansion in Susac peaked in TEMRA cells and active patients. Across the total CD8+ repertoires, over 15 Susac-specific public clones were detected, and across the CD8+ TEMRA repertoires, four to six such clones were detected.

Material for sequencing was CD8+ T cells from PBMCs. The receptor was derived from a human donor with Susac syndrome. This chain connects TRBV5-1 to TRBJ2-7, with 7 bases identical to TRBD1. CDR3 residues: CASSPWAGTDSYEQYF. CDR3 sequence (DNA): TGCGCCAGCAGCCCATGGGCCGGGACAGATTCCTACGAGCAGTACTTC.